This TCR beta chain was identified during a study of cytomegalovirus exposure and HLA in healthy donors. Study outcomes and limitations: Most TCR beta V segments were productive about 90% or about 30% of the time in an earlier analysis. Most TCR sequences were uncommon, yet certain public TCRs appeared in many donors. A few V segments could not be told apart, such as TRBV6-2 and TRBV6-3, and were left out.

The PCR employed 60 Vbeta primers together with 13 Jbeta primers. Produced via immunoSEQ multiplex PCR; TCRdb's table is partial and in-frame only. Among about 160,000 clones, 75% were seen once, and the ten largest hold over 4.5%. For this clone: The target antigen is unknown.

Trimming left V 6 bases short and J 5 bases short, with 13 bases between. The CDR3 runs to 13 residues. CDR1 and CDR2 from the germline V gene are MNHEY and SVGAGI. The source of this sequence is a male donor in good health and CMV-seronegative. The sample consisted of PBMCs. This chain links TRBV6-5 with TRBJ2-5, with TRBD1 as a possible D gene (5 bases). The CDR3 spells CASRRTYSETQYF. CDR3 DNA: TGTGCCAGCAGGAGGACATATTCGGAGACCCAGTACTTC.